This TCR beta chain stems from a study of shared clonotypes between healthy human individuals. Study-wide context: Researchers drew samples from two women and a few men aged 18 to 49.

Recent vaccinations or acute infections were absent in the healthy HIV-negative adult donors. The unsorted samples had approximately 90 million PBMCs used for genomic DNA. This table comes from immunoSEQ multiplex PCR, and its TCRdb copy is limited to in-frame clones, with some not included. The sample gives approximately 480,000 clones, over 60% of which show up once; approximately 13% is in the top ten. CDR1 and CDR2 (germline): GTSNPN, SVGIG (reference sequence). CDR3 size: 15 residues. The V gene lost 2 bases and the J gene lost 5 bases, with 16 bases spanning the gap. Material: PBMCs. This TCR was recovered from a woman aged 40-49 years in good health. Some clones in this sample may be carry-over from other donors' samples. The V call is TRBV30, the J call TRBJ1-3, with D possibly TRBD1 on 5 matching bases. The CDR3 protein is CAWSPDRTRRNTIYF. The CDR3 DNA follows: TGTGCCTGGAGTCCGGACCGGACAAGGAGAAACACCATATATTTT.